This T cell receptor (beta chain) was found in a study of post-analysis software for immune sequencing data. Study results and limitations: Significantly lower normalized Chao1 diversity was seen in multiple sclerosis patients than in controls. Patients used four to six TRBV segments, including TRBV5-6, TRBV5-1 and TRBV20-1, more often than controls. F-measure co-clustering was strong for batch-matched samples.

CDR3 size: 15 residues. V lost 3 bases and J 1 base, leaving 10 bases between the germline ends. On this clonotype: Antigen unknown.

TCR beta cDNA libraries included unique molecular identifiers. A population of 1 to 10 million T cells gave rise to roughly 0.5 million cDNA molecules. MiXCR was run by TCRdb on the PCR reads, yielding one entry per CDR3 protein. The sample lists approximately 730,000 distinct CDR3 sequences, approximately 44% occurring once. This receptor was identified in a girl aged 10 to 17 with multiple sclerosis. Source material: blood. The chain employs TRBV12-3 or TRBV12-4 and TRBJ1-5; a possible D gene is TRBD1 (6 bases). The chain's CDR3 is CASSFGGASNQPQHF. Written as DNA, the CDR3 is TGTGCCAGCAGTTTTGGGGGGGCGAGCAATCAGCCCCAGCATTTT.